Shown below are 18 T cell receptor beta chains from a single sample sequenced in a study of cytomegalovirus exposure and HLA in healthy donors. With 60 Vbeta and 13 Jbeta primers, the PCR was carried out. This table comes from immunoSEQ multiplex PCR, and its TCRdb copy is limited to in-frame clones, with some not included. The top ten clones hold approximately 4.3% of a sample with about 130,000 clones, about 74% of them seen once. The sequencing sample was made of PBMCs. These receptors were taken from a man aged 18 to 30 in good health and CMV-seropositive.

This clone was recorded a few times. The CDR3 is CASSSGQGVWNEQFF. Here the CDR3 DNA reads TGTGCCAGCAGCTCCGGACAGGGTGTGTGGAATGAGCAGTTCTTC. J is TRBJ2-1 and V is TRBV7-9; 8 bases fit TRBD1. Germline-derived CDR1 and CDR2 are SEHNR and FQNEAQ (reference sequence). With 4 bases clipped from V and 7 bases from J, the junction kept 9 bases outside the gene matches. The CDR3 consists of 15 residues.

Written as DNA, the CDR3 is TGTGCCAGCAGTGAACTCGGTCAAACCTACAATGAGCAGTTCTTC. Residues: CASSELGQTYNEQFF. The V and J genes are TRBV2 and TRBJ2-1; no firm D call. Trimming took 2 bases from V and 2 from J, leaving 10 bases between them. Germline CDR1 and CDR2: SNHLY and FYNNEI. The CDR3 extends over 15 amino acids. Supplemented by reference TRBV2 and TRBJ2-1, the full variable domain reads EPEVTQTPSHQVTQMGQEVILRCVPISNHLYFYWYRQILGQKVEFLVSFYNNEISEKSEIFDDQFSVERPDGSNFTLKIRSTKLEDSAMYFCASSELGQTYNEQFFGPGTRLTVL.

This chain links TRBV6-5 with TRBJ2-7; tentative D call: TRBD1 (5 bases). The CDR3 is made up of 13 amino acids. V was shortened by 0 bases and J by 4 bases, with 7 bases between the two germline ends. CDR1 is MNHEY, CDR2 SVGAGI, per germline. The CDR3 coding sequence is TGTGCCAGCAGTTACTCACAGGAGTACGAGCAGTACTTC. Translation gives CASSYSQEYEQYF.

DNA of the CDR3: TGTGCCATCAGGCCCGGGACTTCCCATGAGCAGTTCTTC. Translated: CAIRPGTSHEQFF. The chain links TRBV10-3 to TRBJ2-1; TRBD2 is a possible D gene (6 bases). Trimming removed 6 bases at V and 8 bases at J, with 14 bases between. The CDR3 loop spans 13 amino acids. Germline V lookup: CDR1 ENHRY, CDR2 SYGVKD.

This clone was recorded once. V usage is TRBV9 and J usage is TRBJ1-2; D may be TRBD1 (5 bases). CDR1 is SGDLS and CDR2 is YYNGEE in the germline V gene. The ends were cut back, 3 bases at V and 5 bases at J, with 14 bases in the middle. This CDR3 contains 14 residues. The CDR3 is CASSGPGTVYGYTF. As DNA, the CDR3 is TGTGCCAGCAGCGGACCCGGGACTGTATATGGCTACACCTTC.

This chain links TRBV5-1 with TRBJ1-6, with D unclear. Trimming cost V 4 bases and J 10 bases, with 15 bases left between them. This CDR3 has 14 amino acids. The germline V gene encodes CDR1 SGHRS and CDR2 YFSETQ. The CDR3 sequence is CASSRDGSRSPLHF. CDR3 coding DNA: TGCGCCAGCAGCAGAGATGGGTCGCGGTCACCCCTCCACTTT. The variable domain in full, completed from reference TRBV5-1 and TRBJ1-6, reads KAGVTQTPRYLIKTRGQQVTLSCSPISGHRSVSWYQQTPGQGLQFLFEYFSETQRNKGNFPGRFSGRQFSNSRSEMNVSTLELGDSALYLCASSRDGSRSPLHFGNGTRLTVT.

This clone was found once. The DNA of the CDR3 is TGCGCCAGCAGCCAAGCAGCGTTGGGGGGGCTCCCAGACGGTGAGCAGTTCTTC. Residues: CASSQAALGGLPDGEQFF. This rearrangement joins TRBV4-1 to TRBJ2-1; weak D call: TRBD2 (7 bases). V lost 1 base and J 9 bases, leaving 25 bases between the germline ends. This CDR3 spans 18 amino acids. The germline V gene has CDR1 MGHRA and CDR2 YSYEKL.

CDR3 nucleotide sequence: TGTGCCTGGAGTAGGGGGCTGGGAACTGAAGCTTTCTTT. It specifies CAWSRGLGTEAFF. The V gene is TRBV30, the J gene TRBJ1-1, with 7 nucleotides matching TRBD1. The CDR3 loop spans 13 amino acids. CDR1 is GTSNPN and CDR2 is SVGIG in the germline V gene (reference sequence). V lost 2 bases and J lost 5; bases outside the gene matches: 5.

This sequence joins TRBV7-3 and TRBJ1-2, with TRBD1 as a possible D gene (6 bases). Trimming stripped 0 bases from V and 5 bases from J, with 16 bases between. Germline V gene sequence: CDR1 SGHTA, CDR2 FQGTGA. There are 16 residues in the CDR3. CDR3 in amino acids: CASSLTGRGSSYGYTF. For the CDR3, the DNA is TGTGCCAGCAGCTTAACGGGCAGGGGATCTTCGTATGGCTACACCTTC.

V usage is TRBV5-6 and J usage is TRBJ2-7, with 7 positions matching TRBD2. V shed 4 bases, J shed 5 bases, and the junction held 9 bases outside the gene matches. The CDR3 runs 14 residues. Germline V gene data show CDR1 as SGHDT and CDR2 as YYEEEE. CDR3 residues: CASSHWAGVNEQYF. Written as DNA, the CDR3 is TGTGCCAGCAGCCACTGGGCGGGGGTGAACGAGCAGTACTTC.

The rearrangement joins TRBV5-4 to TRBJ2-1; no definite D call. The CDR3 loop spans 12 amino acids. Deletions cut 3 bases from V and 5 bases from J, with 6 bases between. Per the germline V gene, CDR1 is SGHNT and CDR2 is YYREEE (reference sequence). CDR3 sequence reads: CASSSLNNEQFF. CDR3 nucleotides: TGTGCCAGCAGCTCACTAAACAATGAGCAGTTCTTC.

The rearrangement joins TRBV28 to TRBJ2-7, with 9 bases matching TRBD1. Germline CDR1 is MDHEN and CDR2 is SYDVKM. Trimming removed 6 bases from V and 3 bases from J; junction bases left unmatched: 9. The CDR3 is made up of 15 amino acids. CDR3 protein: CASSTAGTGIYEQYF. CDR3 nucleotide sequence: TGTGCCAGCAGCACGGCCGGGACAGGGATCTACGAGCAGTACTTC.

The chain links TRBV21-1 to TRBJ2-4; the table calls TRBD1, which could not be checked here. TRBV21-1 is listed as a pseudogene. The CDR3 is made up of 16 amino acids. CDR3 loop: CASSKVGDRVENIQYF. Here the CDR3 DNA reads TGTGCCAGCAGCAAAGTGGGGGACAGGGTCGAAAACATTCAGTACTTC.

The J gene is TRBJ2-1, the V gene TRBV5-4, with 15 bases lining up with TRBD2. The length of the CDR3 is 16 residues. The J segment lost 3 bases and the V segment lost 4 bases, leaving 2 bases of the junction unmatched. The germline CDR1 and CDR2 sequences are SGHNT and YYREEE (reference sequence). The CDR3 sequence: CASSRGLAGGYNEQFF. Written as DNA, the CDR3 is TGTGCCAGCAGCCGGGGACTAGCGGGGGGCTACAATGAGCAGTTCTTC.

The chain combines TRBV7-2 with TRBJ1-2; tentatively, D is TRBD1 (5 bases). This CDR3 contains 14 residues. Looked up from germline, CDR1 is SGHTA and CDR2 is FQGNSA. V lost 5 bases and J 5 bases, leaving 15 bases between the germline ends. The chain's CDR3 is CASSRRGSGYGYTF. In DNA, the CDR3 is TGTGCCAGCAGCCGCCGGGGGAGTGGGTATGGCTACACCTTC.

The chain employs TRBV6-5 and TRBJ1-6; 9 bases map to TRBD1. The CDR3 contains 15 residues. V was pared by 4 bases and J by 13 bases, with 11 bases of the junction left unmatched. The germline gives CDR1 MNHEY, CDR2 SVGAGI. CDR3 DNA sequence: TGTGCCAGCAGTTGGGGACAGGGACGACATCGGCCCCTCCACTTT. It yields the protein CASSWGQGRHRPLHF.

CDR3 nucleotide sequence: TGTGCCAGCAGTTACTCGACTAGCGGGGTTGGTGGGCAGTATTTT. Its translation: CASSYSTSGVGGQYF. The chain couples TRBV6-5 to TRBJ2-3, with 11 bases identical to TRBD2. Germline V lookup: CDR1 MNHEY, CDR2 SVGAGI. This CDR3 is 15 amino acids long. Losses at the gene ends were 0 bases for V and 11 bases for J; bases not matched to a gene: 7.

The chain carries TRBV30 and TRBJ2-5; TRBD2 aligns across 10 bases. V was clipped by 0 bases and J by 2 bases; unmatched bases: 0. This CDR3 contains 14 residues. Germline V gene lookup returns CDR1 GTSNPN and CDR2 SVGIG (reference sequence). The CDR3 region is CAWSVLAGQETQYF. The CDR3 bases are TGTGCCTGGAGTGTACTAGCGGGACAAGAGACCCAGTACTTC.